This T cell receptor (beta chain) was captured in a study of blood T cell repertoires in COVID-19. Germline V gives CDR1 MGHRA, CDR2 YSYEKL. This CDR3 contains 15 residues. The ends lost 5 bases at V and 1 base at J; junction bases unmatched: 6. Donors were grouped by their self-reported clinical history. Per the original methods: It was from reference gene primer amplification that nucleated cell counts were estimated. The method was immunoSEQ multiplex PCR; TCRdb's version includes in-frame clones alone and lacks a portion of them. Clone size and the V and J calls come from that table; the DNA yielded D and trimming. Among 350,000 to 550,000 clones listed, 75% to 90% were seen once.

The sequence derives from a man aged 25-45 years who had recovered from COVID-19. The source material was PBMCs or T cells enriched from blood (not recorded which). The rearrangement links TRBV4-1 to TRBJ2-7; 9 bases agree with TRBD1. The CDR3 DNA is TGCGCCAGCAGCGCTGGGACAGGGAGATCCTACGAGCAGTACTTC. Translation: CASSAGTGRSYEQYF.